This T cell receptor beta chain was obtained from a study of blood T cell repertoires in COVID-19. Turning to the study itself: The cDNA or gDNA used as material had been derived from T cells, B-cell-depleted T cells, or PBMCs.

Per the original methods: From reference gene primer amplification, estimates of nucleated cell counts were derived. The assay was immunoSEQ multiplex PCR, and TCRdb's table has in-frame clones only and misses some. V, J and clone size reflect that table, while D and trimming were determined from the DNA. The sample holds 180,000 or so clones; approximately 86% are singletons and the top ten take less than 1%. The sequence derives from a man aged 18-30 years with acute or convalescent COVID-19. Sequenced input: peripheral blood.

CDR3: CASSLGVGGGSAGELFF. The DNA of the CDR3 is TGTGCCAGCAGCTTAGGTGTCGGCGGGGGGAGCGCCGGGGAGCTGTTTTTT. The chain uses TRBV7-3 and TRBJ2-2, with 8 bases identical to TRBD2. CDR1 SGHTA and CDR2 FQGTGA come from the germline V gene. The CDR3 spans 17 residues. V lost 2 bases, J lost 6 bases, and 11 bases stayed unmatched.